This T cell receptor beta chain emerged from a study of Graves' ophthalmopathy and Graves' hyperthyroidism. The TCR beta CDR3 regions underwent amplification from RNA transcripts. An opening RT-PCR round employed HTBI primers and preceded a second-round multiplex PCR. MiXCR, applied by TCRdb to the multiplex PCR reads, yields one record per CDR3 protein. The sample has some 250,000 distinct CDR3 sequences; about 46% are singletons. V was trimmed by 7 bases and J by 5 bases, leaving 12 bases between them. Per germline, CDR1 DFQATT and CDR2 SNEGSKA (reference sequence). CDR3 length equals 12 residues. What was sequenced was peripheral blood. The chain recombines TRBV20-1 with TRBJ2-1; weak D call: TRBD1 (6 bases). This sequence was found in an adult man with Graves' ophthalmopathy. CDR3 in DNA: TGCAGTGGGGCAGGGGCCCACAATGAGCAGTTCTTC. It is translated as CSGAGAHNEQFF.